These 13 T cell receptor beta chains were all obtained from the same sample, sequenced in a study of cytomegalovirus exposure and HLA in healthy donors. Produced via immunoSEQ multiplex PCR; TCRdb's table is partial and in-frame only. The sample records 70,000 to 90,000 clones, about 85% being singletons. Sequencing was performed on PBMCs. These receptors came from a man aged 30 to 39 in good health and CMV-seronegative.

The CDR3 region has the DNA TGCGCCAGCAGCCTGCTGACAGGGTCCGGGGAGCAGTACGTC. Translating it yields CASSLLTGSGEQYV. The rearrangement joins TRBV5-1 to TRBJ2-7, with 7 bases that match TRBD1. Germline assignment: CDR1 SGHRS and CDR2 YFSETQ. V dropped 4 bases and J dropped 7; count of bases not matched to a gene: 11. This CDR3 is built from 14 residues.

The V gene is TRBV5-1, the J gene TRBJ1-1; TRBD1 aligns across 10 bases. V trimming: 4 bases; J trimming: 4 bases; junction bases outside the gene matches: 4. Per germline, CDR1 SGHRS and CDR2 YFSETQ. This CDR3 is built from 14 residues. The CDR3 is CASSGGDRGTEAFF. The CDR3 DNA reads as TGCGCCAGCAGCGGGGGGGACAGGGGCACTGAAGCTTTCTTT.

V usage is TRBV19 and J usage is TRBJ2-7; 9 bases are shared with TRBD2. Losses at the gene ends were 4 bases for V and 3 bases for J; bases not matched to a gene: 4. The CDR3 totals 14 residues. CDR1 is LNHDA, CDR2 SQIVND, per germline (reference sequence). CDR3 protein: CASSRLAGYYEQYF. As DNA, the CDR3 is TGTGCCAGTAGTAGGCTAGCGGGGTACTACGAGCAGTACTTC. Full variable domain (outside the CDR3, taken from reference TRBV19 and TRBJ2-7): DGGITQSPKYLFRKEGQNVTLSCEQNLNHDAMYWYRQDPGQGLRLIYYSQIVNDFQKGDIAEGYSVSREKKESFPLTVTSAQKNPTAFYLCASSRLAGYYEQYFGPGTRLTVT.

The chain has TRBV2 and TRBJ2-3; a possible D gene is TRBD2 (5 bases). V dropped 4 bases and J dropped 3 bases, with 11 bases sitting between them. The germline CDR1 and CDR2 sequences are SNHLY and FYNNEI. This CDR3 is 14 amino acids long. CDR3 DNA sequence: TGTGCCAGCAGTGGGGGTTGGGAGACAGATACGCAGTATTTT. Translating gives CASSGGWETDTQYF.

The chain links TRBV14 to TRBJ2-6, with TRBD1 matching over 11 bases. Trimming removed 1 base from V and 0 bases from J; junction bases left unmatched: 11. The CDR3 loop spans 21 amino acids. Germline CDR1 SGHDN, CDR2 FVKESK. The CDR3 reads CASSQGGSGQGDHSGANVLTF. The DNA of the CDR3 is TGTGCCAGCAGCCAAGGCGGGTCGGGACAGGGGGATCACTCTGGGGCCAACGTCCTGACTTTC. The variable domain in full, completed from reference TRBV14 and TRBJ2-6, reads EAGVTQFPSHSVIEKGQTVTLRCDPISGHDNLYWYRRVMGKEIKFLLHFVKESKQDESGMPNNRFLAERTGGTYSTLKVQPAELEDSGVYFCASSQGGSGQGDHSGANVLTFGAGSRLTVL.

V is TRBV30 and J is TRBJ2-1, with 8 bases that match TRBD1. V lost 2 bases, J lost 7 bases, and 10 bases stayed unmatched. CDR1 is GTSNPN, CDR2 SVGIG, per germline (reference sequence). The CDR3 extends over 15 amino acids. CDR3 DNA: TGTGCCTGGAGTCTTGCCGGGACAGGTTGGAATGAGCAGTTCTTC. Translating it yields CAWSLAGTGWNEQFF.

The chain has TRBV29-1 and TRBJ2-1, with 12 nucleotides matching TRBD2. The V gene end was trimmed by 5 bases and the J gene end by 2 bases; junction bases not matched to a gene: 4. CDR3 length: 15 residues. Germline V gene lookup returns CDR1 SQVTM and CDR2 ANQGSEA. The CDR3 reads CSVFGLAGPYNEQFF. The CDR3 nucleotides read TGCAGCGTTTTCGGACTAGCGGGACCCTACAATGAGCAGTTCTTC.

This chain uses TRBV13 with TRBJ1-6; TRBD1 aligns across 7 bases. The CDR3 totals 15 residues. V dropped 5 bases and J dropped 12; count of bases not matched to a gene: 13. CDR1 is PRHDT and CDR2 is FYEKMQ in the germline V gene (reference sequence). CDR3 residues: CASSPSGGLGVPLHF. DNA of the CDR3: TGTGCCAGCAGCCCTTCAGGGGGGTTAGGGGTACCCCTCCACTTT.

This rearrangement joins TRBV7-9 to TRBJ2-1, with 10 bases lining up with TRBD2. The CDR3 is 17 residues long. The V segment lost 1 base and the J segment 8 bases; nucleotides outside the gene matches: 11. From germline, CDR1 is SEHNR and CDR2 FQNEAQ (reference sequence). The CDR3 DNA reads as TGTGCCAGCAGCTTAGGCCCATTAGCGGGGGGCTTCGATGAGCAGTTCTTC. This translates into CASSLGPLAGGFDEQFF.

This chain joins TRBV11-2 and TRBJ1-2; no reliable D call. V lost 1 base and J 10 bases, leaving 16 bases between the germline ends. The CDR3 length is 14 residues. CDR1 and CDR2 from the germline V gene are SGHAT and FQNNGV. DNA of the CDR3: TGTGCCAGCAGCTTAGGTAGAGCGACCCCTGACTACACCTTC. Its translation is CASSLGRATPDYTF.

The gene calls are TRBV7-9 and TRBJ2-1; TRBD2 matches at 7 bases. There are 16 residues in the CDR3. CDR1 SEHNR and CDR2 FQNEAQ come from the germline V gene (reference sequence). Germline trimming cut 1 base from V and 0 bases from J; bases unmatched to any gene: 3. The CDR3 DNA follows: TGTGCCAGCAGCTTAGTGGGCGGGAGCTCCTACAATGAGCAGTTCTTC. It codes for CASSLVGGSSYNEQFF.

The chain has TRBV4-3 and TRBJ2-1, with 14 bases identical to TRBD2. The CDR3 totals 19 residues. V shed 1 base and J 0 bases; nucleotides not matched to a gene: 5. CDR1 and CDR2 (germline): LGHNA, YSLEER. The CDR3 DNA follows: TGCGCCAGCAGCCAAGGGGGACTAGCGGGAGTGTTCTCCTACAATGAGCAGTTCTTC. As protein: CASSQGGLAGVFSYNEQFF.

This clone was counted once. The chain recombines TRBV14 with TRBJ2-4; tentatively, D is TRBD1 (6 bases). The germline V gene has CDR1 SGHDN and CDR2 FVKESK. CDR3 length: 14 residues. V was cut by 4 bases and J by 1 base, with 8 bases left in between. CDR3 bases: TGTGCCAGCAGCCCCCAGGGGGCCAAAAACATTCAGTACTTC. This encodes CASSPQGAKNIQYF.